The TCR beta chain under discussion was sequenced for a study of CD8 T cells in Susac syndrome. An input of roughly 0.5 to 1 ug of RNA was subjected to reverse transcription using random hexamers. TCRdb recomputed calls from the immunoSEQ multiplex PCR reads with MiXCR, one row per CDR3 protein. The sample has about 100,000 distinct CDR3 sequences, approximately 95% seen once; the top ten hold less than 0.35%. Deletions cut 3 bases from V and 6 bases from J, with 12 bases between. The CDR3 spans 14 residues. Germline CDR1 reads SGHTA; CDR2 reads FQGNSA. The clonotype was recovered from a human donor with Susac syndrome. The sample taken for sequencing was CD8+ T cells from PBMCs. V is TRBV7-2 and J is TRBJ1-5; D call uncertain. Here the CDR3 DNA reads TGTGCCAGCAGCTTGGTGCAGGATGGTCAGCCCCAGCATTTT. Protein product: CASSLVQDGQPQHF. Using reference TRBV7-2 and TRBJ1-5 for the parts outside the CDR3, the full variable domain is GAGVSQSPSNKVTEKGKDVELRCDPISGHTALYWYRQSLGQGLEFLIYFQGNSAPDKSGLPSDRFSAERTGGSVSTLTIQRTQQEDSAVYLCASSLVQDGQPQHFGDGTRLSIL.